This TCR beta chain comes out of a study of T cells in Graves' hyperthyroidism and ophthalmopathy. Diagnostic decisions used clinical symptoms, serum thyroxine and TRAb, thyroid ultrasound and orbital computed tomography. Blood from later-ophthalmopathy patients was taken at first hyperthyroidism diagnosis. Germline V gives CDR1 SGHAT, CDR2 FQNNGV. Germline trimming cut 0 bases from V and 3 bases from J; bases unmatched to any gene: 5. This CDR3 has 17 amino acids. TCR beta CDR3 region amplification was performed from RNA transcripts. HTBI primers were employed in a first-round RT-PCR of the TCR CDR3. TCRdb passed the multiplex PCR reads through MiXCR, listing each CDR3 protein once. The data contain approximately 620,000 distinct CDR3 sequences, over 11% of them singletons.

Sequences were obtained from blood. This chain links TRBV11-2 with TRBJ2-7, with 13 nucleotides matching TRBD2. The clonotype comes from a woman aged 30 to 39 with Graves' hyperthyroidism that later progressed to Graves' ophthalmopathy. The CDR3 here is CASSLDIGLAGVYEQYF. CDR3 in DNA: TGTGCCAGCAGCTTAGATATTGGACTAGCGGGAGTCTACGAGCAGTACTTC. The full variable domain, in which reference TRBV11-2 and TRBJ2-7 provide the parts outside the CDR3, is EAGVAQSPRYKIIEKRQSVAFWCNPISGHATLYWYQQILGQGPKLLIQFQNNGVVDDSQLPKDRFSAERLKGVDSTLKIQPAKLEDSAVYLCASSLDIGLAGVYEQYFGPGTRLTVT.